The clone carrying this T cell receptor beta chain was counted only a few times. The antigen is not known. Germline V gene sequence: CDR1 MGHDK, CDR2 SYGVNS. The V gene lost 3 bases and the J gene lost 2 bases, with 13 bases spanning the gap. The CDR3 is made up of 15 amino acids. The data derive from a study of T-cell reconstitution after alpha-beta-depleted transplantation in children. The library targeted TCRbeta and was prepared with unique molecular identifiers. TCRdb processed the PCR reads anew with MiXCR; each CDR3 protein has one entry. Counted here are about 870,000 distinct CDR3 sequences, 15% to 20% occurring once; the ten biggest clones make up roughly 5%. Study outcomes and limitations: The origin of alpha-beta T cells about two months after transplant was reportedly several hundred expanded graft clones. T-cell numbers and diversity, one year after transplant, stemmed largely from T cells that were newly produced. Some patients' high day-60 TCRbeta diversity was attributed to recipient cells surviving conditioning.

Sequences were derived from PBMCs, mostly from graft donor cells, sampled 360 days after TCRalphabeta/CD19-depleted stem cell transplant. This TCR was recovered from a male patient between 5 and 17 years old who had a stem cell transplant for acute lymphoblastic leukemia, so the T cells may come from the graft donor. The chain uses TRBV25-1 and TRBJ1-1; D gene unclear. DNA for the CDR3: TGTGCCAGCAGTGACCACGGGGTCCGTAACACTGAAGCTTTCTTT. Translating gives CASSDHGVRNTEAFF.